The clone carrying this TCR beta chain occurred a few times. CDR1 KGHSH and CDR2 LQKENI come from the germline V gene. V shed 0 bases and J 0 bases; nucleotides not matched to a gene: 6. The CDR3 length is 17 residues. Method: immunoSEQ multiplex PCR; TCRdb's copy keeps in-frame clones and lacks some. The sample lists 150,000 to 200,000 clones; roughly 80% were seen once. These donors were members of the roughly 110-subject validation cohort, a group separate from the roughly 670-subject first cohort. This sample stems from a study of cytomegalovirus exposure and HLA in healthy donors. Study information: The 120 validation repertoires were produced on the same platform as the 700 or so repertoires of the first cohort. This was reported in a later analysis.

The specimen was PBMCs. This TCR came from a woman aged 18-29 years in good health and CMV-seropositive. The chain carries TRBV18 and TRBJ1-1; 8 bases fit TRBD1. The CDR3 region has the DNA TGTGCCAGCTCACCACCCGGACAGGGCAGGATGAACACTGAAGCTTTCTTT. The encoded protein is CASSPPGQGRMNTEAFF.